Each of the 5 T cell receptor beta chains below was sequenced from the same sample in a study of T cell repertoires in aging, cancer and after chemotherapy. A mixed TRB-A/B primer pool amplified rearranged TRB by multiplex touch-down PCR. TCRdb independently ran MiXCR on the multiplex PCR reads; one entry per CDR3 protein. This sample has around 8,600 distinct CDR3 sequences, with around 22% found just once. TCR beta rearrangements were amplified from peripheral blood genomic DNA. Input material: blood. The receptors shown here come from a human donor with a blood cancer. The donor label of this sample is uncertain.

This clonotype ranks as medium-sized. This chain uses TRBV19 with TRBJ2-1; 11 positions match TRBD2. Germline loops: CDR1 LNHDA, CDR2 SQIVND (reference sequence). This CDR3 spans 16 amino acids. V trimming: 7 bases; J trimming: 4 bases; junction bases outside the gene matches: 9. The CDR3 spells CASTLIAGGAYNEQFF. CDR3 in DNA: TGTGCCAGTACCTTGATAGCGGGAGGGGCTTACAATGAGCAGTTCTTC.

The V gene is TRBV10-3, the J gene TRBJ1-1; a weak D match, TRBD1 (5 bases). The ends were cut back, 6 bases at V and 3 bases at J, with 11 bases in the middle. CDR1 and CDR2 (germline): ENHRY, SYGVKD. The CDR3 loop spans 13 amino acids. CDR3 amino acids: CAISRGPDTEAFF. In nucleotides, the CDR3 is TGTGCCATCAGCCGGGGACCCGACACTGAAGCTTTCTTT.

This clonotype was counted only a few times. This chain uses TRBV29-1 with TRBJ2-2; possibly TRBD1 or TRBD2 for D (5 bases each). Between the trimmed V and J ends, which lost 4 bases and 2 bases, there was a span of 11 bases. The CDR3 sequence is 14 residues long. Germline V CDR1 and CDR2: SQVTM, ANQGSEA. The chain's CDR3 is CSVAGSQNTGELFF. The CDR3 DNA follows: TGCAGCGTTGCAGGGAGTCAAAACACCGGGGAGCTGTTTTTT.

By share, this clonotype counts as medium-sized. This sequence joins TRBV19 and TRBJ2-7; D not resolved. Germline V CDR1 and CDR2: LNHDA, SQIVND (reference sequence). Trimming took off 5 bases at V and 0 bases at J, with 14 bases between the two ends. This CDR3 region has 15 residues. CDR3 nucleotide sequence: TGTGCCAGTAGTTTAAAGGATGACCCCTCCTACGAGCAGTACTTC. This codes for CASSLKDDPSYEQYF.

This clonotype is medium-sized in the sample. The CDR3 DNA reads as TGTGCCAGCAGAGCGGACAGGGGCAATCAGCCCCAGCATTTT. Encoded protein: CASRADRGNQPQHF. The genes are TRBV6-5 and TRBJ1-5; TRBD1 matches at 8 bases. Germline V CDR1 and CDR2: MNHEY, SVGAGI. With V trimmed by 6 bases and J by 2 bases, 3 bases remained unmatched. The CDR3 consists of 14 residues.